A single sample is the source of the 28 T cell receptor beta chains below, sequenced in a study of shared clonotypes between healthy human individuals. Produced via immunoSEQ multiplex PCR; TCRdb's table is partial and in-frame only. The table includes 85,000 to 100,000 clones, around 68% detected once. Sequencing was done on a sample of memory CD8+ T cells sorted from blood. Subset given: CD45RO+ cells pooled with CCR7-negative TemRA cells. The source of these receptors is a man between 25 and 39 years old in good health.

The rearrangement links TRBV7-9 to TRBJ2-7, with 9 nucleotides matching TRBD2. V was clipped by 5 bases and J by 4 bases; unmatched bases: 6. The CDR3 totals 14 residues. Germline loops: CDR1 SEHNR, CDR2 FQNEAQ (reference sequence). The CDR3 sequence: CASSPPAGGYEQYF. CDR3 bases: TGTGCCAGCAGCCCCCCAGCGGGAGGATACGAGCAGTACTTC.

V usage is TRBV6-1 and J usage is TRBJ2-1; D is unresolved. The V and J ends lost 7 bases and 4 bases respectively, with 5 bases between them. Germline loops: CDR1 MNHNS, CDR2 SASEGT. The CDR3 contains 11 residues. CDR3 residues: CASTDYNEQFF. CDR3 in DNA: TGTGCCAGCACGGATTACAATGAGCAGTTCTTC.

This clone was observed at least ten times. The rearrangement links TRBV10-1 to TRBJ2-7, with TRBD1 matching 9 bases. V trimming: 7 bases; J trimming: 4 bases; junction bases outside the gene matches: 5. The CDR3 has 13 amino acids. Germline V gene data show CDR1 as WNHNN and CDR2 as SYGVQD (reference sequence). CDR3 coding DNA: TGCGCCAGCATTGGGACAGGGAGATACGAGCAGTACTTC. The encoded protein is CASIGTGRYEQYF.

The chain links TRBV6-4 to TRBJ2-1; D is unclear. V gave up 2 bases and J gave up 7 bases, with 15 bases separating them. Germline V lookup: CDR1 MRHNA, CDR2 SNTAGT. This CDR3 spans 15 amino acids. The CDR3 protein is CASSDDPALGNEQFF. The CDR3 DNA is TGTGCCAGCAGTGACGATCCTGCGCTTGGGAATGAGCAGTTCTTC.

V is TRBV27 and J is TRBJ2-1, with D unclear. This CDR3 has 13 amino acids. V was cut by 5 bases and J by 7 bases, with 12 bases left in between. CDR1 MNHEY and CDR2 SMNVEV come from the germline V gene (reference sequence). The CDR3 protein is CASSPTHGNEQFF. The DNA for the CDR3 is TGTGCCAGCAGTCCTACCCATGGGAATGAGCAGTTCTTC.

This clone has just one count. This rearrangement joins TRBV18 to TRBJ2-1; tentatively, D is TRBD1 (6 bases). The CDR3 sequence is 15 residues long. The germline CDR1 and CDR2 sequences are KGHSH and LQKENI. V was cut by 5 bases and J by 3 bases, with 14 bases left in between. The CDR3 DNA sequence: TGTGCCAGCTCAGCTGGACAGATTTACTACAATGAGCAGTTCTTC. Translated, it gives CASSAGQIYYNEQFF.

V usage is TRBV5-1 and J usage is TRBJ1-4; D is unclear. The CDR3 contains 17 residues. CDR1 is SGHRS, CDR2 YFSETQ, per germline. V was trimmed by 4 bases and J by 0 bases, leaving 16 bases between them. The DNA of the CDR3 is TGCGCCAGCAGCCCTTCGCCCGTCCCCTCAACTAATGAAAAACTGTTTTTT. Translation: CASSPSPVPSTNEKLFF.

V usage is TRBV25-1 and J usage is TRBJ2-7; D is possibly TRBD1 or TRBD2 (5 bases each). Trimming shortened V by 8 bases and J by 4 bases, and 24 bases separated the two germline ends. Germline V gene sequence: CDR1 MGHDK, CDR2 SYGVNS. The CDR3 extends over 16 amino acids. The CDR3 bases are TGTGCCAGCTGTCCCTCCGGTGGGGGAAACGGGTACGAGCAGTACTTC. This codes for CASCPSGGGNGYEQYF.

The V call is TRBV2, the J call TRBJ1-1; unclear D gene. The CDR3 has 14 amino acids. V was cut by 7 bases and J by 5 bases, with 17 bases left in between. Per the germline V gene, CDR1 is SNHLY and CDR2 is FYNNEI. The DNA of the CDR3 is TGTGCCAGCATCCTTCGAACGGCGGGGACTGAAGCTTTCTTT. Translating it yields CASILRTAGTEAFF.

The rearrangement uses TRBV30 and TRBJ2-5, with no clear D. Germline CDR1 is GTSNPN and CDR2 is SVGIG (reference sequence). The germline V and J ends were trimmed by 2 bases and 2 bases, with 3 bases remaining between them. The CDR3 sequence is 11 residues long. The CDR3 coding sequence is TGTGCCTGGAGTAGTCAAGAGACCCAGTACTTC. As protein: CAWSSQETQYF.

This clone was recorded a few times. The V call is TRBV19, the J call TRBJ1-1; a weak D match, TRBD1 (6 bases). V lost 2 bases to trimming and J lost 7 bases, with 14 bases between them. This CDR3 has 14 amino acids. Germline CDR1 is LNHDA and CDR2 is SQIVND (reference sequence). The CDR3 bases are TGTGCCAGTAGTATATCAGGGGTGTTGGATGAAGCTTTCTTT. Its protein product is CASSISGVLDEAFF.

In its sample, this clone was seen once. The chain uses TRBV5-6 and TRBJ1-5; D is undetermined. Germline CDR1 reads SGHDT; CDR2 reads YYEEEE. This CDR3 contains 12 residues. V lost 4 bases and J 1 base, leaving 3 bases between the germline ends. The CDR3 sequence is CASSTSNQPQHF. The CDR3 coding sequence is TGTGCCAGCAGCACGAGCAATCAGCCCCAGCATTTT. Variable domain in full (rest from reference TRBV5-6 and TRBJ1-5): DAGVTQSPTHLIKTRGQQVTLRCSPKSGHDTVSWYQQALGQGPQFIFQYYEEEERQRGNFPDRFSGHQFPNYSSELNVNALLLGDSALYLCASSTSNQPQHFGDGTRLSIL.

This clone showed up just a few times. This chain uses TRBV10-1 with TRBJ2-7; the D call may be TRBD1 or TRBD2 (5 bases each). CDR1 and CDR2 from the germline V gene are WNHNN and SYGVQD (reference sequence). The length of the CDR3 is 14 residues. The V and J ends lost 5 bases and 0 bases respectively, with 11 bases between them. CDR3 sequence (DNA): TGCGCCAGCAGTCGGGACCTGAGCTCCTACGAGCAGTACTTC. Its protein product is CASSRDLSSYEQYF.

This chain links TRBV10-1 with TRBJ2-5; D call uncertain. This CDR3 comprises 13 residues. Trimming removed 1 base from V and 5 bases from J, with 8 bases in between. Germline CDR1 WNHNN, CDR2 SYGVQD (reference sequence). In DNA, the CDR3 is TGCGCCAGCAGTGAGTGGGTAGGGGAGACCCAGTACTTC. Translation gives CASSEWVGETQYF.

This clone was detected a few times. V is TRBV2 and J is TRBJ2-7, with 9 positions matching TRBD2. CDR1 and CDR2 (germline): SNHLY, FYNNEI. V shed 8 bases and J 2 bases; nucleotides not matched to a gene: 10. The CDR3 runs 15 residues. The CDR3 region has the DNA TGTGCCAGCTGCCCGGCGGGAGGGCCAACCTACGAGCAGTACTTC. Amino acid sequence: CASCPAGGPTYEQYF. Complete variable domain (other parts from reference TRBV2 and TRBJ2-7): EPEVTQTPSHQVTQMGQEVILRCVPISNHLYFYWYRQILGQKVEFLVSFYNNEISEKSEIFDDQFSVERPDGSNFTLKIRSTKLEDSAMYFCASCPAGGPTYEQYFGPGTRLTVT.

A word on this clone: A much larger clone is a single base away; this may be a read error. In the same sample, other DNA sequences code for this CDR3. The rearrangement uses TRBV6-1 and TRBJ2-1; 10 bases fit TRBD1. The V segment lost 1 base and the J segment 6 bases; nucleotides outside the gene matches: 0. Per the germline V gene, CDR1 is MNHNS and CDR2 is SASEGT. This CDR3 has 14 amino acids. The CDR3 spells CASSEGTGGNEQFF. The CDR3 region has the DNA TGTGCCAGCAGTGAAGGGACAGGGGGCAATGAGCAGTTCTTC.

Worth noting for this clone: Different DNA sequences within this sample yield the same CDR3. The chain has TRBV28 and TRBJ2-7, with D unresolved. Trimming took off 2 bases at V and 0 bases at J, with 2 bases between the two ends. Germline V CDR1 and CDR2: MDHEN, SYDVKM. This CDR3 region has 12 residues. CDR3 sequence reads: CASSLRSYEQYF. The CDR3 DNA follows: TGTGCCAGCAGTTTACGCTCCTACGAGCAGTACTTC.

V and J are TRBV4-3 and TRBJ1-1; D is unresolved. Per the germline V gene, CDR1 is LGHNA and CDR2 is YSLEER. The CDR3 length is 13 residues. Between the trimmed V and J ends, which lost 0 bases and 4 bases, there was a span of 6 bases. The DNA for the CDR3 is TGCGCCAGCAGCCAAGATCAGACCACTGAAGCTTTCTTT. Protein: CASSQDQTTEAFF.

This clone has a single count. The chain joins TRBV5-1 to TRBJ1-1, with D possibly being TRBD1 (5 bases). Germline CDR1 and CDR2: SGHRS and YFSETQ. Trimming left V 10 bases short and J 2 bases short, with 12 bases between. The CDR3 covers 12 residues. The CDR3 is CACLTENTEAFF. The CDR3 region has the DNA TGCGCCTGCTTGACAGAAAACACTGAAGCTTTCTTT.

This clone was detected many times. The rearrangement joins TRBV15 to TRBJ2-5; D is ambiguous. The CDR3 sequence is 13 residues long. Germline V lookup: CDR1 LNHNV, CDR2 YYDKDF (reference sequence). Trimming shortened V by 8 bases and J by 0 bases, and 10 bases separated the two germline ends. The CDR3 reads CATSNSHQETQYF. Here the CDR3 DNA reads TGTGCCACCTCCAACTCACACCAAGAGACCCAGTACTTC.

The V call is TRBV6-6, the J call TRBJ2-1; D gene unclear. CDR3 length: 14 residues. The germline gives CDR1 MNHNY, CDR2 SVGAGI (reference sequence). Trimming shortened V by 4 bases and J by 5 bases, and 12 bases separated the two germline ends. The CDR3 bases are TGTGCCAGCAGTTTATTGGGCCCTAACAATGAGCAGTTCTTC. Its protein is CASSLLGPNNEQFF.

V gene TRBV21-1 combines with J gene TRBJ2-1; the table's D call of TRBD2 was not tested on the DNA. TRBV21-1 corresponds to a pseudogene. The CDR3 covers 16 residues. CDR3 amino acids: CASTLSGRRPYNEQFF. Written as DNA, the CDR3 is TGTGCCAGCACCCTTAGCGGGAGGCGTCCCTACAATGAGCAGTTCTTC.

This clone was counted a few times. The V gene is TRBV19, the J gene TRBJ1-2; 8 bases map to TRBD1. The J segment lost 6 bases and the V segment lost 4 bases, leaving 4 bases of the junction unmatched. The CDR3 has 13 amino acids. Germline assignment: CDR1 LNHDA and CDR2 SQIVND (reference sequence). The CDR3 reads CASSRTGSHGYTF. Here the CDR3 DNA reads TGTGCCAGTAGTAGGACAGGGAGCCATGGCTACACCTTC.

The rearrangement links TRBV25-1 to TRBJ2-1; D could derive from TRBD1 or TRBD2 (5 bases each). The V and J ends lost 3 bases and 8 bases respectively, with 8 bases between them. In germline, CDR1 is MGHDK, CDR2 SYGVNS. This CDR3 has 12 residues. The CDR3 here is CASSDWDDEQFF. CDR3 coding DNA: TGTGCCAGCAGTGATTGGGACGATGAGCAGTTCTTC. Filled out from reference TRBV25-1 and TRBJ2-1, the complete variable domain reads EADIYQTPRYLVIGTGKKITLECSQTMGHDKMYWYQQDPGMELHLIHYSYGVNSTEKGDLSSESTVSRIRTEHFPLTLESARPSHTSQYLCASSDWDDEQFFGPGTRLTVL.

The chain carries TRBV28 and TRBJ2-1; 12 bases are shared with TRBD2. The CDR3 totals 15 residues. V shed 5 bases, J shed 7 bases, and the junction held 6 bases outside the gene matches. Looked up from germline, CDR1 is MDHEN and CDR2 is SYDVKM. The CDR3 DNA reads TGTGCCAGCAGTCTTCTAGCGGGAGGGTGGAATGAGCAGTTCTTC. It specifies CASSLLAGGWNEQFF.

The chain carries TRBV7-8 and TRBJ2-5, with D perhaps matching TRBD1 or TRBD2 (5 bases each). This CDR3 contains 15 residues. V lost 2 bases to trimming and J lost 5 bases, with 15 bases between them. CDR1 and CDR2 (germline): SGHVS, FQNEAQ. The CDR3 coding sequence is TGTGCCAGCAGCTTAACCTTCCCTTGGGGGGAGACCCAGTACTTC. Protein sequence: CASSLTFPWGETQYF.

The chain couples TRBV28 to TRBJ2-7; perhaps TRBD2 as D (6 bases). Looked up from germline, CDR1 is MDHEN and CDR2 is SYDVKM. V was cut by 7 bases and J by 0 bases, with 16 bases left in between. CDR3 length: 15 residues. CDR3 nucleotides: TGTGCCAGCACCCCGGGGCGGGAATACTCCTACGAGCAGTACTTC. Amino acids: CASTPGREYSYEQYF.

This rearrangement joins TRBV6-6 to TRBJ2-7, with D hard to call. Germline-derived CDR1 and CDR2 are MNHNY and SVGAGI (reference sequence). The length of the CDR3 is 13 residues. V dropped 2 bases and J dropped 1 base, with 6 bases sitting between them. The CDR3 nucleotides are TGTGCCAGCAGTTACGGCATTTCCTACGAGCAGTACTTC. Protein product: CASSYGISYEQYF.